This T cell receptor (beta chain) was sequenced in a study of immune cell composition in non-small cell lung cancer. Libraries were prepared by immunoSEQ multiplex PCR; TCRdb keeps only in-frame clonotypes and omits some of them. The sample yields roughly 10,000 clones, under 65% seen once. CDR3 length: 16 amino acids. V shed 0 bases and J shed 0 bases, with 11 bases lying between them. Germline lookup yields CDR1 SGHDN and CDR2 FVKESK. As to this clone: What it binds is not known.

General study points: It was not proven that tumour-reactive clones equal dominant tumour-associated clones. Adenocarcinomas with higher top tumour-associated clone frequency had more reactive TILs. Squamous carcinomas (about 75%) more often had tumour-associated clones >0.5% than adenocarcinomas (around 33%). Lung adenocarcinomas had lower top 10 clone scores and clonality than squamous tumours.

The chain couples TRBV14 to TRBJ2-5; TRBD2 is a possible D gene (6 bases). The source is a human donor with non-small cell lung cancer. The specimen was lung tumor tissue. The CDR3 DNA sequence: TGTGCCAGCAGCCAAGAGACTAGGGCATACCAAGAGACCCAGTACTTC. Translated, it gives CASSQETRAYQETQYF.